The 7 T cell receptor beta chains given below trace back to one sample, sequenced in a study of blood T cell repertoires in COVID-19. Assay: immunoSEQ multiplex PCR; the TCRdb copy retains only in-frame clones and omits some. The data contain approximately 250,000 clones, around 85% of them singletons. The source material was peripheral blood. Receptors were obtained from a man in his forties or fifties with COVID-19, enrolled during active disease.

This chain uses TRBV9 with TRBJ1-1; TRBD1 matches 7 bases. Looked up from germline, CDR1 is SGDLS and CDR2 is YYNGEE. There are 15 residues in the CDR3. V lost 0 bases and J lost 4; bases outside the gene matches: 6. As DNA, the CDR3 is TGTGCCAGCAGCGTAGAGGCAGGGGGGATCACTGAAGCTTTCTTT. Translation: CASSVEAGGITEAFF.

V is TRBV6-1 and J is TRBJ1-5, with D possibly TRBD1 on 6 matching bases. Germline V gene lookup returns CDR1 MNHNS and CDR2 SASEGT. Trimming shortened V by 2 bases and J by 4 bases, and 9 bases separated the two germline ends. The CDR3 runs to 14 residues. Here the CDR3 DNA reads TGTGCCAGCAGTGAAATCGGACAGAATCAGCCCCAGCATTTT. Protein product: CASSEIGQNQPQHF.

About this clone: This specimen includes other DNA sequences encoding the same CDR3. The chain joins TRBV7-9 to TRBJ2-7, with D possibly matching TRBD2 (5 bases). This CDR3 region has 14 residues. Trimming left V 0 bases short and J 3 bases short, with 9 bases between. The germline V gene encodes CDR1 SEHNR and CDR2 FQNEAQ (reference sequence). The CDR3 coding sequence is TGTGCCAGCAGCTTAGCGGGTGGGAGCTACGAGCAGTACTTC. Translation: CASSLAGGSYEQYF.

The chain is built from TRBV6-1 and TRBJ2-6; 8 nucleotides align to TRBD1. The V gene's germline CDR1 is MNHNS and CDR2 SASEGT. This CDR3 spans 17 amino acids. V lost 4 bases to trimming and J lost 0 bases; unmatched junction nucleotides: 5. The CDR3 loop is CASSGDRGGSGANVLTF. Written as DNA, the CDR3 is TGTGCCAGCAGTGGTGACAGGGGCGGCTCTGGGGCCAACGTCCTGACTTTC.

This chain's CDR3 is CASSIQAGSGNTIYF. CDR3 DNA sequence: TGTGCCAGTAGTATTCAGGCCGGCTCTGGAAACACCATATATTTT. J is TRBJ1-3 and V is TRBV19, with D unresolved. CDR1 and CDR2 (germline): LNHDA, SQIVND (reference sequence). The CDR3 length is 15 residues. V dropped 3 bases and J dropped 0 bases, with 9 bases sitting between them.

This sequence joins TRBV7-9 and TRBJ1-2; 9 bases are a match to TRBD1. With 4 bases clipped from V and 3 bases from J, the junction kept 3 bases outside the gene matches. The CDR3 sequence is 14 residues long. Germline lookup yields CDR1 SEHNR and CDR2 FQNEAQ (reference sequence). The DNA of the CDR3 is TGTGCCAGCAGCTCCGGGACAGGGTACTATGGCTACACCTTC. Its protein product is CASSSGTGYYGYTF.

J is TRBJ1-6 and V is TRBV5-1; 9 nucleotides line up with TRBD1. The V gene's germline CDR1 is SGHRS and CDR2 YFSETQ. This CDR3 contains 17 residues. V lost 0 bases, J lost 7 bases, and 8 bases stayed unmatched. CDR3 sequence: CASSLAAGQGINSPLHF. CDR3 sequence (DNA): TGCGCCAGCAGCTTGGCCGCGGGACAGGGTATCAATTCACCCCTCCACTTT.